This entry features one T cell receptor (beta chain) sequence. What it recognizes is unknown. This record belongs to a study of T cells after yellow fever vaccination. Production of TCR cDNA was by 5'RACE template switching, which also added a universal primer site and UMIs. MiXCR, run by TCRdb on the 5' RACE reads, gives a single entry per CDR3 protein. The sample consists of 450,000 to 550,000 distinct CDR3 sequences, 21% of them appearing once. Overall study results and limits: A small share of clonotypes appeared in both CD4 and CD8 compartments.

This sample comprised PBMCs, obtained roughly 20 days after the first yellow fever vaccination. The TCR was taken from a man younger than 30 who received the YFV17D yellow fever vaccine.

CDR3: CASSSRDGYYEQYF. For the CDR3, the DNA is TGCGCCAGCAGCTCTAGGGACGGTTACTACGAGCAGTACTTC. The chain combines TRBV5-1 with TRBJ2-7, with D perhaps assigned TRBD1 or TRBD2 (5 bases each). Trimming removed 3 bases from V and 3 bases from J, with 13 bases in between. From germline, CDR1 is SGHRS and CDR2 YFSETQ. This CDR3 has 14 residues.